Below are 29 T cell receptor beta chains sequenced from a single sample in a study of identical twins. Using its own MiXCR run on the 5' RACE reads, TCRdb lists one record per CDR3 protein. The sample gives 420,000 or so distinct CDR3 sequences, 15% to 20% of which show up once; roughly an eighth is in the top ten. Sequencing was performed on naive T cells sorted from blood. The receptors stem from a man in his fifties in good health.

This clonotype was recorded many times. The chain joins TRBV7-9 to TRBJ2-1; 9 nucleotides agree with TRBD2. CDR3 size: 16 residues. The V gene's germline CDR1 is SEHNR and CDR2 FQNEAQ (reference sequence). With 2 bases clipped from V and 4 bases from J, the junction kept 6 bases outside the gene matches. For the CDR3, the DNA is TGTGCCAGCAGCTTAAGCGGGGGGCCGGTATACAATGAGCAGTTCTTC. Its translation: CASSLSGGPVYNEQFF.

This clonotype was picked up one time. CDR3 in DNA: TGTGCCAGCAGTCACGGGGACGTAGATGATACGCAGTATTTT. Protein: CASSHGDVDDTQYF. The gene calls are TRBV12-3 or TRBV12-4 and TRBJ2-3; D may correspond to TRBD1 or TRBD2 (5 bases each). The CDR3 is made up of 14 amino acids. Trimming took 5 bases from V and 6 from J, leaving 15 bases between them.

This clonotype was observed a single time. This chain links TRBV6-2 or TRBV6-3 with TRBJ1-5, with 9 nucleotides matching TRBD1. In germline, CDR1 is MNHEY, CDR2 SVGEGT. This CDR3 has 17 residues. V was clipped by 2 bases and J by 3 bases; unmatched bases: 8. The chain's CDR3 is CASSYTTTGGNNQPQHF. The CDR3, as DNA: TGTGCCAGCAGTTACACCACGACAGGGGGAAACAATCAGCCCCAGCATTTT.

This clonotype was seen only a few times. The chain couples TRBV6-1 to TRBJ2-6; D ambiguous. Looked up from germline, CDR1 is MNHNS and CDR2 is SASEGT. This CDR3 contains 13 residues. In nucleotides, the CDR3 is TGTGGGACCATCTTGGATGGGGCCAACGTCCTGACTTTC. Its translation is CGTILDGANVLTF.

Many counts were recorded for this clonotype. The CDR3 spells CASSTPNEKLFF. CDR3 nucleotide sequence: TGTGCCAGCAGCACGCCTAATGAAAAACTGTTTTTT. The rearrangement links TRBV5-5 to TRBJ1-4, with D unresolved. With 4 bases removed from V and 3 bases from J, the gap between germline ends came to 4 bases. Germline-derived CDR1 and CDR2 are SGHKS and YYEKEE (reference sequence). The CDR3 contains 12 residues.

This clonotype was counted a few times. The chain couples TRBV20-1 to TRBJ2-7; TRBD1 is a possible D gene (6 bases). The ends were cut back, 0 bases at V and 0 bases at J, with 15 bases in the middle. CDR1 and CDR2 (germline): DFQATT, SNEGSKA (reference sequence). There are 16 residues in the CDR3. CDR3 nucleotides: TGCAGTGCTAGAGATCCAGGCGGACAGAGCTCCTACGAGCAGTACTTC. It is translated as CSARDPGGQSSYEQYF.

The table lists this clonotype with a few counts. CDR3 coding DNA: TGTGCCAGCAGCCTCGTCTCGGGACAGGCGTCCGAGCAGTACTTC. It specifies CASSLVSGQASEQYF. The chain employs TRBV9 and TRBJ2-7; 8 bases line up with TRBD1. Germline V gene lookup returns CDR1 SGDLS and CDR2 YYNGEE. J gave up 6 bases and V 4 bases, and 12 bases lay outside the gene matches. This CDR3 is 15 amino acids long.

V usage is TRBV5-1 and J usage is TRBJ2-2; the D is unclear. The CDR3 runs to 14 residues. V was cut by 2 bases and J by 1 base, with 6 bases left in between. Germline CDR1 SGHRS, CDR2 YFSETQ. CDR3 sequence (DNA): TGCGCCAGCAGCTTAGGCAAGAACACCGGGGAGCTGTTTTTT. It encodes CASSLGKNTGELFF.

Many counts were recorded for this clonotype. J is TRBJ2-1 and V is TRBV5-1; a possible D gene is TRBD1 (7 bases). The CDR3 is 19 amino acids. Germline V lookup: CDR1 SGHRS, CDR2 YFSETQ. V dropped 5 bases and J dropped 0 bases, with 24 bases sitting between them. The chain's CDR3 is CASRGQDRGETSSYNEQFF. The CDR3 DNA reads TGCGCCAGCAGAGGACAGGATAGGGGGGAGACTAGCTCCTACAATGAGCAGTTCTTC. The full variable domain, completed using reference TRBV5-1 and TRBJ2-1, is KAGVTQTPRYLIKTRGQQVTLSCSPISGHRSVSWYQQTPGQGLQFLFEYFSETQRNKGNFPGRFSGRQFSNSRSEMNVSTLELGDSALYLCASRGQDRGETSSYNEQFFGPGTRLTVL.

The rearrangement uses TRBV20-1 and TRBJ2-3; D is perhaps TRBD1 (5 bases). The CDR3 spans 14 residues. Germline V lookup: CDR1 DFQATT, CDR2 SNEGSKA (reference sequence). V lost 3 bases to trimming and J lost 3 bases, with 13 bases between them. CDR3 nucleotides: TGCAGTGCTAGCGGGCCAGGGTTGACAGATACGCAGTATTTT. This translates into CSASGPGLTDTQYF.

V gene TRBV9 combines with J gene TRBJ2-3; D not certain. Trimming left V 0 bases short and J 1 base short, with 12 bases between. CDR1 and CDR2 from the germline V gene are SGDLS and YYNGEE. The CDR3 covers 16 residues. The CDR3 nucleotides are TGTGCCAGCAGCGTAGGGGGTGGCCAGGGCACAGATACGCAGTATTTT. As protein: CASSVGGGQGTDTQYF. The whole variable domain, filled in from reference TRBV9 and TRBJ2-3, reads DSGVTQTPKHLITATGQRVTLRCSPRSGDLSVYWYQQSLDQGLQFLIQYYNGEERAKGNILERFSAQQFPDLHSELNLSSLELGDSALYFCASSVGGGQGTDTQYFGPGTRLTVL.

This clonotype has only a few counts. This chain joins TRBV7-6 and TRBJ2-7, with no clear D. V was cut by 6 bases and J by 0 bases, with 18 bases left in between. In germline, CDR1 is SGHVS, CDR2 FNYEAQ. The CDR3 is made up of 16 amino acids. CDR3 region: CASSQRDNLPSYEQYF. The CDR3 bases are TGTGCCAGCAGTCAAAGGGATAACCTCCCCTCCTACGAGCAGTACTTC.

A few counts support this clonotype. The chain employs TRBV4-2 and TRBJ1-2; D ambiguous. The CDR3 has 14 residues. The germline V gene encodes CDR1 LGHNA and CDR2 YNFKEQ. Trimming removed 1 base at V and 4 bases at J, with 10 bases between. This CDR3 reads CASSQARVSYGYTF. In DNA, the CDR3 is TGTGCCAGCAGCCAAGCTAGGGTCAGCTATGGCTACACCTTC.

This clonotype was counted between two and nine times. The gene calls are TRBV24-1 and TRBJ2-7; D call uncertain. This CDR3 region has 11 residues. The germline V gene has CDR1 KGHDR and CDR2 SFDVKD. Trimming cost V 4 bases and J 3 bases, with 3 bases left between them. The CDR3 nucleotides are TGTGCCACCAGTGACCACTACGAGCAGTACTTC. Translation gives CATSDHYEQYF.

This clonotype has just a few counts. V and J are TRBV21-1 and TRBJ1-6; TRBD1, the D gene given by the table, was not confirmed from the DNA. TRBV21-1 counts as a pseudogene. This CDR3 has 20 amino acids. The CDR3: CASSTYPGTGGKSPNSPLHF. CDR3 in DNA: TGTGCCAGCAGCACGTACCCCGGGACAGGGGGCAAATCGCCAAATTCACCCCTCCACTTT.

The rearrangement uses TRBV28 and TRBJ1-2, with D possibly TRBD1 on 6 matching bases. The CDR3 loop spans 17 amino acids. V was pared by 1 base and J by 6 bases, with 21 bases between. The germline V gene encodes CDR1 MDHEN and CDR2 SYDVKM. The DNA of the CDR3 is TGTGCCAGCAGTTTATTTGCTATCCGGGGGGCGAGGGATGGCTACACCTTC. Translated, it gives CASSLFAIRGARDGYTF.

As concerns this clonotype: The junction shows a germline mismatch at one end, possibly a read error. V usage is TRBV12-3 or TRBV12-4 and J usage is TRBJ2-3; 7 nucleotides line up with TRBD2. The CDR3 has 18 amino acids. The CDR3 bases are TGTGCCAGCAGTTTGACGGCTCGGCTAGCGGAGAGCACAGATACGCAATATTTT. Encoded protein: CASSLTARLAESTDTQYF.

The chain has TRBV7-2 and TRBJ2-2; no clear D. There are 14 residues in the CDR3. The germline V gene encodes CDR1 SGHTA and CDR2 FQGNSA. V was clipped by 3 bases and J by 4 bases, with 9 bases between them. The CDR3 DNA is TGTGCCAGCAGCTTCCGACGTTTCACCGGGGAGCTGTTTTTT. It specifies CASSFRRFTGELFF.

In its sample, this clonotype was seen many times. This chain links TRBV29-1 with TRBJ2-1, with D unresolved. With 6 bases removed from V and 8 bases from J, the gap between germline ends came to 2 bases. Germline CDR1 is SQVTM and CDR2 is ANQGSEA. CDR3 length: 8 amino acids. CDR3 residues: CSVDEQFF. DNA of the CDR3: TGCAGCGTCGATGAGCAGTTCTTC.

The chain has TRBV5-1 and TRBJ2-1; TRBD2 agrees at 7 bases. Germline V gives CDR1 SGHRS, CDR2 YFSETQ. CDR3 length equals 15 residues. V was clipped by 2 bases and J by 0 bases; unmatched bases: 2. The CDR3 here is CASSFLADSYNEQFF. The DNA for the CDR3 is TGCGCCAGCAGCTTCCTAGCGGACTCCTACAATGAGCAGTTCTTC.

The CDR3 loop is CSVLSGRAGNEQFF. The CDR3 coding sequence is TGCAGCGTCCTTAGCGGGAGGGCGGGCAATGAGCAGTTCTTC. The chain recombines TRBV29-1 with TRBJ2-1; 11 bases match TRBD2. V was clipped by 6 bases and J by 6 bases; unmatched bases: 7. Germline lookup yields CDR1 SQVTM and CDR2 ANQGSEA. The CDR3 loop spans 14 amino acids.

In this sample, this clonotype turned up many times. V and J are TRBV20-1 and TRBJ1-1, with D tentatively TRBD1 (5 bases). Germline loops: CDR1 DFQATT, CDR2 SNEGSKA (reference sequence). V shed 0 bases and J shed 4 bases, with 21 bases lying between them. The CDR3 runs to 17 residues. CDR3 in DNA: TGCAGTGCTAGAGATCCATCCTCGCGGGGGGGAGGCACTGAAGCTTTCTTT. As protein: CSARDPSSRGGGTEAFF.

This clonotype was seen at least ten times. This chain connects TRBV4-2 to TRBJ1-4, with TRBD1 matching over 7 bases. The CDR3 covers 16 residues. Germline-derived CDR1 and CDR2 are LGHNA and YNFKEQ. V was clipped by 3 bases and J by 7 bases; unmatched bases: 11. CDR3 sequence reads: CASSQGAGTASEKLFF. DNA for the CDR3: TGTGCCAGCAGCCAGGGGGCCGGGACAGCGAGTGAAAAACTGTTTTTT.

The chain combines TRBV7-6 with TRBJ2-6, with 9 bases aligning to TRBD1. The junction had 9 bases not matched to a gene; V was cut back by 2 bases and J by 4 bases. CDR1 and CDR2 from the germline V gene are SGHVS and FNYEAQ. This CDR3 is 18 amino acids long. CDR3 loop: CASSLRRTGAPGANVLTF. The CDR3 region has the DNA TGTGCCAGCAGCTTAAGGCGGACAGGGGCTCCAGGGGCCAACGTCCTGACTTTC. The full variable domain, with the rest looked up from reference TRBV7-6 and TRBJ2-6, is GAGVSQSPRYKVTKRGQDVALRCDPISGHVSLYWYRQALGQGPEFLTYFNYEAQQDKSGLPNDRFSAERPEGSISTLTIQRTEQRDSAMYRCASSLRRTGAPGANVLTFGAGSRLTVL.

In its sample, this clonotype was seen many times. CDR3 nucleotide sequence: TGCGCCAGCAGCTTGGGGGCTGTAACCTACGAGCAGTACTTC. It translates to CASSLGAVTYEQYF. V usage is TRBV5-1 and J usage is TRBJ2-7; the D is unclear. This CDR3 is built from 14 residues. The germline V gene has CDR1 SGHRS and CDR2 YFSETQ. V lost 0 bases and J 2 bases, leaving 9 bases between the germline ends.

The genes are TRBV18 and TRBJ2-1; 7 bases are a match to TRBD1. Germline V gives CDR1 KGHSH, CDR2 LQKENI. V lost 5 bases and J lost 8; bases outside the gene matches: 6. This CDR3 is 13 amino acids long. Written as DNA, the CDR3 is TGTGCCAGCTCAACTCGACAGGGCGATGAGCAGTTCTTC. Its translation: CASSTRQGDEQFF.

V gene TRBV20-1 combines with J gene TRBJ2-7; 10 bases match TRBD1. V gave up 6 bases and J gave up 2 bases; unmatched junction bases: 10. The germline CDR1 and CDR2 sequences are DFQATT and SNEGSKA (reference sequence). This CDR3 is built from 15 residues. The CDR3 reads CSACDRGRGTYEQYF. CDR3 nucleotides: TGCAGTGCGTGTGACAGGGGGCGCGGAACCTACGAGCAGTACTTC.

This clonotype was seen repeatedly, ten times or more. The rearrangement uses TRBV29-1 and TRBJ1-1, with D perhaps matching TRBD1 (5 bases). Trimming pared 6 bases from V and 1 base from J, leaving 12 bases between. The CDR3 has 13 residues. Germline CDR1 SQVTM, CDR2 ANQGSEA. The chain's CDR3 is CSVAGTANTEAFF. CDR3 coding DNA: TGCAGCGTAGCTGGGACCGCGAACACTGAAGCTTTCTTT. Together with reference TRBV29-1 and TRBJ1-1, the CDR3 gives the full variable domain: SAVISQKPSRDICQRGTSLTIQCQVDSQVTMMFWYRQQPGQSLTLIATANQGSEATYESGFVIDKFPISRPNLTFSTLTVSNMSPEDSSIYLCSVAGTANTEAFFGQGTRLTVV.

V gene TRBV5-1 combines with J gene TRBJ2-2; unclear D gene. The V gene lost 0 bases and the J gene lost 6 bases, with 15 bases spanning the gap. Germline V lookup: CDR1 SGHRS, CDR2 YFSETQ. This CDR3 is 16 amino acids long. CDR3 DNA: TGCGCCAGCAGCTTGGCCCCAGCTTATGGTCCCGGGGAGCTGTTTTTT. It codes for CASSLAPAYGPGELFF.